This TCR beta chain was observed in a study of vaccination and CD4 T cells after COVID-19. General study results and limits: Median reactive clonotypes, those recognizing SARS-CoV-2, rose from roughly 19 to 38, not significantly.

Sample treatment: approximately 9-day PBMC culture with coronavirus spike peptide pools or control peptides (ViraFEST assay). This clonotype has a handful of counts. Its cognate antigen is unknown. The CDR3 is 16 residues long. V gave up 6 bases and J gave up 4 bases; unmatched junction bases: 13. In germline, CDR1 is DFQATT, CDR2 SNEGSKA (reference sequence). Sequencing of DNA taken from cultured CD4+ T cells relied on the Oncomine TCR Beta short-read assay. TCRdb recomputed calls from the PCR reads with MiXCR, one row per CDR3 protein. The sample includes about 12,000 distinct CDR3 sequences, approximately 60% of them seen just once.

The clonotype originates from a human donor who had recovered from COVID-19. The specimen was CD4+ T cells from blood, cultured in vitro. The chain joins TRBV20-1 to TRBJ1-3; 9 positions match TRBD1. The chain's CDR3 is CSARMARGQGGNTIYF. The CDR3 DNA follows: TGCAGTGCACGGATGGCTCGGGGACAGGGCGGAAACACCATATATTTT.